A selection of T cell receptor beta chains follows, all from one sample in a study of regulatory T cells in long-lasting Graves disease. TCRdb called the multiplex PCR reads again in MiXCR, with one record for every CDR3 protein. The repertoire has around 230,000 distinct CDR3 sequences, around 18% of them found once; the top ten carry around 20%. The sequencing used peripheral blood mononuclear cells (PBMCs), collected at new diagnosis, from a patient treated with antithyroid drugs. These TCRs come from a female donor with Graves disease. The CDR3 runs from the conserved cysteine through the conserved F or W. Fields, in order: D gene, V gene, clone size, J gene, CDR3 DNA, CDR3 protein. A D gene is named only where the DNA matches it firmly. A clone size is listed for some rows: how often the clone was seen (once, few, many), or a class if it is expanded.

D gene: -
V gene: TRBV3-1
clone size: many
J gene: TRBJ1-1
CDR3 DNA: TGTGCCAGCAGCCAGCCCAGGGGCACTGAAGCTTTCTTT
CDR3 protein: CASSQPRGTEAFF

D gene: TRBD2
V gene: TRBV11-2
clone size: -
J gene: TRBJ2-1
CDR3 DNA: TGTGCCAGCAGCACCGGGACTAGCGGGAGGGTAAAGAATGAGCAGTTCTTC
CDR3 protein: CASSTGTSGRVKNEQFF

D gene: TRBD1
V gene: TRBV28
clone size: -
J gene: TRBJ2-5
CDR3 DNA: TGTGCCAGCAGTGGGGTCCGACAGGGGGCAGGGGAGACCCAGTACTTC
CDR3 protein: CASSGVRQGAGETQYF

D gene: TRBD2
V gene: TRBV2
clone size: many
J gene: TRBJ2-1
CDR3 DNA: TGTGCCAGCAGGGGGACTAGCGGGAGGACTGAGCAGTTCTTC
CDR3 protein: CASRGTSGRTEQFF

D gene: TRBD2
V gene: TRBV5-4
clone size: -
J gene: TRBJ2-1
CDR3 DNA: TGTGCCAGCAGCTTACCGACTAGCGGGCGGGGGGATGAGCAGTTCTTC
CDR3 protein: CASSLPTSGRGDEQFF

D gene: TRBD2
V gene: TRBV29-1
clone size: many
J gene: TRBJ2-3
CDR3 DNA: TGCAGCGTTGAAACTAGCGGGAGTACTAGCACAGATACGCAGTATTTT
CDR3 protein: CSVETSGSTSTDTQYF

D gene: -
V gene: TRBV24-1
clone size: -
J gene: TRBJ2-7
CDR3 DNA: TGTGCCACCAGTGATTCCAACGAGCAGTACTTC
CDR3 protein: CATSDSNEQYF

D gene: -
V gene: TRBV24-1
clone size: many
J gene: TRBJ2-1
CDR3 DNA: TGTGCCACCAGTAACCCCCTGGCTAACCTAAACAATGAGCAGTTCTTC
CDR3 protein: CATSNPLANLNNEQFF

D gene: -
V gene: TRBV2
clone size: many
J gene: TRBJ1-5
CDR3 DNA: TGTGCCAGCAAGAGGGAGGGCAATCAGCCCCAGCATTTT
CDR3 protein: CASKREGNQPQHF

D gene: -
V gene: TRBV9
clone size: many
J gene: TRBJ2-1
CDR3 DNA: TGTGCCAGCAGCGTAGGAGTGGGGACCCTCTACAATGAGCAGTTCTTC
CDR3 protein: CASSVGVGTLYNEQFF

D gene: -
V gene: TRBV20-1
clone size: many
J gene: TRBJ2-5
CDR3 DNA: TGCAGTGTTCCCATAGGGGGGCACCAAGAGACCCAGTACTTC
CDR3 protein: CSVPIGGHQETQYF

D gene: -
V gene: TRBV27
clone size: -
J gene: TRBJ2-2
CDR3 DNA: TGTGCCAGCAGTTTCGGCTCCGGCACCGGGGAGCTGTTTTTT
CDR3 protein: CASSFGSGTGELFF

D gene: -
V gene: TRBV5-1
clone size: -
J gene: TRBJ2-2
CDR3 DNA: TGCGCCAGCAGCTTGGCGGGGGCGGGGAGAGTCGACACCGGGGAGCTGTTTTTT
CDR3 protein: CASSLAGAGRVDTGELFF

D gene: TRBD2
V gene: TRBV12-3/TRBV12-4
clone size: many
J gene: TRBJ2-1
CDR3 DNA: TGTGCCAGCAGTGTAACGGGAGGATCCAATGAGCAGTTCTTC
CDR3 protein: CASSVTGGSNEQFF

D gene: -
V gene: TRBV10-1
clone size: many
J gene: TRBJ2-3
CDR3 DNA: TGCGCCAGCAGTGAACAATTTGGCACAGATACGCAGTATTTT
CDR3 protein: CASSEQFGTDTQYF

D gene: -
V gene: TRBV27
clone size: many
J gene: TRBJ2-7
CDR3 DNA: TGTGCCAGCAGTTTATCGATCTCAGGTTACCCCCCGTACTTC
CDR3 protein: CASSLSISGYPPYF

D gene: -
V gene: TRBV15
clone size: -
J gene: TRBJ2-1
CDR3 DNA: TGTGCCACCAGCAGAGATCTAGGGACTCAAGAGACCCAGTTCTTC
CDR3 protein: CATSRDLGTQETQFF

D gene: -
V gene: TRBV28
clone size: many
J gene: TRBJ2-1
CDR3 DNA: TGTGCCAGCAGTTTAATTGAACGTTCCTCCTACAATGAGCAGTTCTTC
CDR3 protein: CASSLIERSSYNEQFF

D gene: -
V gene: TRBV18
clone size: few
J gene: TRBJ2-2
CDR3 DNA: TGTGCCAGCTCACCACCTTTGGGACAACCCGGTATCGGCACCGGGGAGCTGTTTTTT
CDR3 protein: CASSPPLGQPGIGTGELFF

D gene: -
V gene: TRBV12-3/TRBV12-4
clone size: -
J gene: TRBJ2-5
CDR3 DNA: TGTGCCAGCAGCTGGGCGGCTGGGTTGGGGACCCAGTACTTC
CDR3 protein: CASSWAAGLGTQYF

D gene: TRBD2
V gene: TRBV27
clone size: -
J gene: TRBJ2-7
CDR3 DNA: TGTGCCAGCAGTTTCCCCGGGACTAGCGGGAGGGCCGGGTACGAGCAGTACTTC
CDR3 protein: CASSFPGTSGRAGYEQYF

D gene: -
V gene: TRBV18
clone size: many
J gene: TRBJ2-2
CDR3 DNA: TGTGCCAGCTCACCTCCGAACACCGGGGAGCTGTTTTTT
CDR3 protein: CASSPPNTGELFF

D gene: -
V gene: TRBV10-3
clone size: many
J gene: TRBJ1-1
CDR3 DNA: TGTGCCATCATAGGGACTTTGAACACTGAAGCTTTCTTT
CDR3 protein: CAIIGTLNTEAFF